Listed here are 21 T cell receptor beta chains from one sample, sequenced in a study of T cells after yellow fever vaccination. One entry per CDR3 protein results from TCRdb running MiXCR on the 5' RACE reads. The sample records 500,000 to 650,000 distinct CDR3 sequences, 9% to 15% being singletons. Sequences were derived from PBMCs, sampled on the day of the yellow fever booster vaccination. These receptors were collected from a man aged 25 to 45 who received the YFV17D yellow fever vaccine.

This clonotype was recorded a few times. V and J are TRBV12-3 or TRBV12-4 and TRBJ2-2; 9 nucleotides match TRBD1. Trimming removed 5 bases from V and 8 bases from J; junction bases left unmatched: 9. CDR3 length: 15 residues. CDR3 sequence reads: CASSIPGQGSGELFF. For the CDR3, the DNA is TGTGCCAGCAGTATACCGGGACAGGGTAGTGGGGAGCTGTTTTTT.

V gene TRBV3-1 combines with J gene TRBJ1-2; no definite D call. With 4 bases removed from V and 2 bases from J, the gap between germline ends came to 5 bases. Germline CDR1 reads LGHDT; CDR2 reads YNNKEL (reference sequence). The CDR3 contains 12 residues. The CDR3 reads CASSRSNYGYTF. As DNA, the CDR3 is TGTGCCAGCAGCCGCTCAAACTATGGCTACACCTTC.

The rearrangement joins TRBV29-1 to TRBJ2-3; 12 nucleotides line up with TRBD2. Germline V gives CDR1 SQVTM, CDR2 ANQGSEA. CDR3 length: 19 residues. The V gene end was trimmed by 3 bases and the J gene end by 2 bases; junction bases not matched to a gene: 15. CDR3 residues: CSVEAELTSGRDLTDTQYF. Written as DNA, the CDR3 is TGCAGCGTTGAGGCCGAGCTGACTAGCGGGAGAGATCTCACAGATACGCAGTATTTT.

The chain combines TRBV7-3 with TRBJ2-1, with 9 bases matching TRBD2. The germline CDR1 and CDR2 sequences are SGHTA and FQGTGA. This CDR3 contains 15 residues. Trimming at V came to 3 bases and at J to 5 bases, leaving 5 bases not matched to a gene. The CDR3, as DNA: TGTGCCAGCAGCTTTTATGGACTAGCGAACAATGAGCAGTTCTTC. Its protein is CASSFYGLANNEQFF.

The genes are TRBV30 and TRBJ2-1, with D possibly matching TRBD2 (6 bases). The V end lost 0 bases, the J end lost 5 bases, and 8 bases lay between the germline ends. Germline CDR1 reads GTSNPN; CDR2 reads SVGIG (reference sequence). This CDR3 spans 13 amino acids. CDR3 in amino acids: CAWSVGGDNEQFF. The CDR3 nucleotides read TGTGCCTGGAGTGTAGGCGGGGACAATGAGCAGTTCTTC. Supplemented by reference TRBV30 and TRBJ2-1, the full variable domain reads SQTIHQWPATLVQPVGSPLSLECTVEGTSNPNLYWYRQAAGRGLQLLFYSVGIGQISSEVPQNLSASRPQDRQFILSSKKLLLSDSGFYLCAWSVGGDNEQFFGPGTRLTVL.

The V and J genes are TRBV6-2 or TRBV6-3 and TRBJ2-4, with D unresolved. V lost 0 bases and J lost 6, with 18 bases in between. The CDR3 covers 17 residues. Germline V gives CDR1 MNHEY, CDR2 SVGEGT. CDR3 sequence (DNA): TGTGCCAGCAGTTACTCGAGGCAAAGTGGAGTAGGAAACATTCAGTACTTC. Its translation: CASSYSRQSGVGNIQYF.

J is TRBJ2-5 and V is TRBV28; 7 positions match TRBD2. The CDR3 is 11 amino acids. Germline V gives CDR1 MDHEN, CDR2 SYDVKM. V gave up 6 bases and J gave up 13 bases; unmatched junction bases: 8. In DNA form, the CDR3 reads TGTGCCAGCAGCCGGGGGAGGGCGACGTACTTC. As protein: CASSRGRATYF.

Concerning this clonotype itself: One base away lies a much larger clone, so this may be a sequencing read error. V usage is TRBV7-9 and J usage is TRBJ2-1; 7 nucleotides line up with TRBD1. V dropped 3 bases and J dropped 2; count of bases not matched to a gene: 7. From germline, CDR1 is SEHNR and CDR2 FQNEAQ (reference sequence). The CDR3 is made up of 16 amino acids. The DNA for the CDR3 is TGTGCCAGCAGCTTTCGAGGGGGCGCCCCCTACAATGAGCAGTTCTTC. As protein: CASSFRGGAPYNEQFF.

This chain connects TRBV5-1 to TRBJ1-5; D not resolved. V was pared by 8 bases and J by 4 bases, with 16 bases between. The germline gives CDR1 SGHRS, CDR2 YFSETQ. The length of the CDR3 is 14 residues. Here the CDR3 DNA reads TGCGCCAGAGATTCCCATCAGATTAATCAGCCCCAGCATTTT. Translating gives CARDSHQINQPQHF.

This clonotype was seen a few times. This chain uses TRBV25-1 with TRBJ2-7; possibly TRBD1 for D (6 bases). Trimming left V 1 base short and J 6 bases short, with 16 bases between. The germline CDR1 and CDR2 sequences are MGHDK and SYGVNS. The CDR3 spans 15 residues. CDR3 sequence reads: CASSEWETGIREQYF. As DNA, the CDR3 is TGTGCCAGCAGTGAATGGGAGACAGGTATTCGCGAGCAGTACTTC.

This clonotype has more than one count but fewer than ten. The rearrangement links TRBV18 to TRBJ2-3; 9 bases line up with TRBD2. Germline V gene sequence: CDR1 KGHSH, CDR2 LQKENI. This CDR3 is built from 16 residues. V shed 2 bases, J shed 4 bases, and the junction held 7 bases outside the gene matches. Written as DNA, the CDR3 is TGTGCCAGCTCACCAGCGAGCGGGGGGCCCCCAGATACGCAGTATTTT. Encoded protein: CASSPASGGPPDTQYF.

The V and J genes are TRBV12-3 or TRBV12-4 and TRBJ1-3; 9 nucleotides align to TRBD1. The length of the CDR3 is 17 residues. The V segment lost 5 bases and the J segment 3 bases; nucleotides outside the gene matches: 11. For the CDR3, the DNA is TGTGCCAGCAGTCATCGTGGGACAGGGATTTTTGGAAACACCATATATTTT. Translation: CASSHRGTGIFGNTIYF.

In the case of this clonotype: The junction and the germline gene differ at one end; a read error may be behind it. This rearrangement joins TRBV2 to TRBJ2-7; D might be TRBD1 or TRBD2, each matching 5 bases. Germline V gene data show CDR1 as SNHLY and CDR2 as FYNNEI. CDR3 length equals 15 residues. In nucleotides, the CDR3 is TGTGTCAGCCCCATAAGGGACCAAAGCGCCTACGAGCAGTACTTC. It translates to CVSPIRDQSAYEQYF.

The chain recombines TRBV29-1 with TRBJ2-1, with 7 bases aligning to TRBD2. CDR1 is SQVTM and CDR2 is ANQGSEA in the germline V gene. Trimming cost V 6 bases and J 3 bases; bases outside gene matches: 8. The CDR3 loop spans 14 amino acids. CDR3 sequence (DNA): TGCAGCGTGAGGGGCGGGAGAGGCTACAATGAGCAGTTCTTC. This gives the protein CSVRGGRGYNEQFF.

This clonotype was detected a few times. The J gene is TRBJ2-7, the V gene TRBV20-1; TRBD1 matches at 11 bases. Trimming cost V 5 bases and J 3 bases; bases outside gene matches: 12. Germline lookup yields CDR1 DFQATT and CDR2 SNEGSKA (reference sequence). The CDR3 covers 16 residues. The DNA for the CDR3 is TGCAGTGCTGAAGGATATCGGGGGACAGGGGGCTACGAGCAGTACTTC. Translating it yields CSAEGYRGTGGYEQYF.

The DNA for the CDR3 is TGCGCCAGCAGCCGTTTTGGGCAGGAGAATGAAAAACTGTTTTTT. Protein product: CASSRFGQENEKLFF. The V gene is TRBV5-1, the J gene TRBJ1-4; no firm D call. This CDR3 region has 15 residues. Deletions cut 4 bases from V and 5 bases from J, with 15 bases between. Germline values: CDR1 SGHRS, CDR2 YFSETQ.

This clonotype was recorded a few times. J is TRBJ2-7 and V is TRBV7-2, with 7 bases fitting TRBD1. CDR1 and CDR2 (germline): SGHTA, FQGNSA. The V gene end was trimmed by 2 bases and the J gene end by 1 base; junction bases not matched to a gene: 2. The CDR3 is 14 residues long. Written as DNA, the CDR3 is TGTGCCAGCAGCTTAAAGACAGGGTCCTACGAGCAGTACTTC. This gives the protein CASSLKTGSYEQYF.

In its sample, this clonotype was seen many times. The chain joins TRBV20-1 to TRBJ2-5, with 10 bases fitting TRBD2. V dropped 5 bases and J dropped 4; count of bases not matched to a gene: 4. The CDR3 is 13 residues long. From germline, CDR1 is DFQATT and CDR2 SNEGSKA (reference sequence). CDR3 in amino acids: CSAFPSGRETQYF. Written as DNA, the CDR3 is TGCAGTGCTTTTCCTAGCGGGAGAGAGACCCAGTACTTC.

A few counts support this clonotype. J is TRBJ2-5 and V is TRBV29-1; D unresolved. The CDR3 loop spans 14 amino acids. Trimming removed 6 bases at V and 0 bases at J, with 14 bases between. Per the germline V gene, CDR1 is SQVTM and CDR2 is ANQGSEA. CDR3 amino acids: CSVRSQQYQETQYF. Written as DNA, the CDR3 is TGCAGCGTCCGCTCGCAGCAGTACCAAGAGACCCAGTACTTC.

V gene TRBV7-6 combines with J gene TRBJ1-6, with D unresolved. Per germline, CDR1 SGHVS and CDR2 FNYEAQ. V was trimmed by 1 base and J by 5 bases, leaving 9 bases between them. CDR3 length: 15 amino acids. CDR3 in DNA: TGTGCCAGCAGCTTAGAAGACGTTGATAATTCACCCCTCCACTTT. This encodes CASSLEDVDNSPLHF.

This clonotype was found a few times. The J gene is TRBJ2-5, the V gene TRBV3-1; 7 bases are shared with TRBD1. With 7 bases clipped from V and 5 bases from J, the junction kept 10 bases outside the gene matches. Germline loops: CDR1 LGHDT, CDR2 YNNKEL (reference sequence). The CDR3 contains 14 residues. The CDR3 nucleotides are TGTGCCAGCACCCTGCGAAGGGGGCGGGAGACCCAGTACTTC. It yields the protein CASTLRRGRETQYF.